Below are 10 T cell receptor beta chains sequenced from a single sample in a study of blood T cells in healthy people across ages (dated by TCRdb to between 2014 and 2017). The library was generated by 5' RACE. TCRdb names Illumina HiSeq 2500 as the instrument used. A second about 6 to 11 cycle PCR used a sample-barcoded 5' primer and a J-beta primer mix. TCRdb applied fastp at Q25 and MiXCR to the public reads, then kept only in-frame beta chains. All rows with the same CDR3 protein become a single entry with the most common DNA and genes. This sample has about 1.4 million distinct CDR3 sequences in its table, and roughly 60% of those were observed once. The ten largest clonotypes hold more than 6% of the sample. Sequencing was done on a sample of blood. The receptors shown here come from a man aged 18 to 29 in good health.

This clonotype was picked up a small number of times. The chain joins TRBV4-1 to TRBJ2-7; 10 bases agree with TRBD2. The CDR3 totals 14 residues. Germline V gene sequence: CDR1 MGHRA, CDR2 YSYEKL. With 1 base clipped from V and 3 bases from J, the junction kept 0 bases outside the gene matches. The CDR3 here is CASSQGLAGYEQYF. The CDR3 nucleotides read TGCGCCAGCAGCCAAGGACTAGCGGGCTACGAGCAGTACTTC.

This clonotype was seen just once. This chain uses TRBV6-1 with TRBJ2-1; D not resolved. Trimming pared 5 bases from V and 2 bases from J, leaving 16 bases between. CDR3 length equals 16 residues. Germline V lookup: CDR1 MNHNS, CDR2 SASEGT. DNA of the CDR3: TGTGCCAGCAGTCGGCCCCGTTCAGGCCCCTACAATGAGCAGTTCTTC. This sequence encodes CASSRPRSGPYNEQFF.

J is TRBJ2-3 and V is TRBV6-2 or TRBV6-3; D may be TRBD2 (5 bases). This CDR3 has 17 residues. V was cut by 2 bases and J by 5 bases, with 20 bases left in between. Germline loops: CDR1 MNHEY, CDR2 SVGEGT. CDR3 region: CASSYPEMAGGIDTQYF. The CDR3 DNA reads TGTGCCAGCAGTTACCCTGAGATGGCGGGCGGTATAGATACGCAGTATTTT.

V and J are TRBV28 and TRBJ1-2; perhaps TRBD1 as D (5 bases). There are 17 residues in the CDR3. Between the trimmed V and J ends, which lost 5 bases and 1 base, there was a span of 20 bases. Germline lookup yields CDR1 MDHEN and CDR2 SYDVKM. The CDR3 reads CASSGDQAGRINYGYTF. CDR3 sequence (DNA): TGTGCCAGCAGTGGGGACCAGGCAGGGCGAATTAACTATGGCTACACCTTC.

This clonotype was picked up one time. The J gene is TRBJ1-1, the V gene TRBV5-1; perhaps TRBD1 as D (5 bases). The CDR3 runs 15 residues. CDR1 and CDR2 from the germline V gene are SGHRS and YFSETQ. V lost 3 bases to trimming and J lost 4 bases, with 16 bases between them. The CDR3 here is CASSSARGGSTEAFF. CDR3 nucleotides: TGCGCCAGCAGCTCTGCGAGGGGAGGGAGCACTGAAGCTTTCTTT.

V gene TRBV27 combines with J gene TRBJ1-1; D might be TRBD1 (5 bases). The germline gives CDR1 MNHEY, CDR2 SMNVEV (reference sequence). The CDR3 runs 15 residues. The V and J ends lost 2 bases and 0 bases respectively, with 10 bases between them. DNA for the CDR3: TGTGCCAGCAGTTTAGGGGGTCTCATGAACACTGAAGCTTTCTTT. Amino acid sequence: CASSLGGLMNTEAFF.

The chain has TRBV4-1 and TRBJ2-7; 7 nucleotides align to TRBD2. CDR3 length equals 20 residues. Germline V gene data show CDR1 as MGHRA and CDR2 as YSYEKL. V trimming: 0 bases; J trimming: 3 bases; junction bases outside the gene matches: 20. DNA for the CDR3: TGCGCCAGCAGCCAAGATATTCGAATAGGAGGGCGGGAGTCAGACTACGAGCAGTACTTC. Its translation: CASSQDIRIGGRESDYEQYF.

The rearrangement links TRBV12-3 or TRBV12-4 to TRBJ2-7; D is unclear. The CDR3 spans 12 residues. The V end lost 1 base, the J end lost 12 bases, and 13 bases lay between the germline ends. The DNA of the CDR3 is TGTGCCAGCAGTTTAGATCGGAGCTTCGGGTACTTC. Translation gives CASSLDRSFGYF.

The chain's CDR3 is CASSRDVSTNYEQYF. The DNA for the CDR3 is TGCGCCAGCAGCCGAGATGTGAGCACGAACTACGAGCAGTACTTC. The gene calls are TRBV4-3 and TRBJ2-7; D call uncertain. Trimming cost V 4 bases and J 3 bases, with 16 bases left between them. CDR3 size: 15 residues. Germline lookup yields CDR1 LGHNA and CDR2 YSLEER.

In this sample, this clonotype turned up a few times. The chain carries TRBV7-2 and TRBJ2-7; TRBD2 matches at 7 bases. Per the germline V gene, CDR1 is SGHTA and CDR2 is FQGNSA. Unmatched junction bases numbered 10, after V lost 5 bases and J lost 0 bases. The CDR3 totals 16 residues. CDR3 DNA: TGTGCCAGCAGCAGGGGAGGGCCCCGACTCTCCTACGAGCAGTACTTC. It specifies CASSRGGPRLSYEQYF.